These T cell receptor beta chains were read from a single sample in a study of T-cell memory formation after mild COVID-19. TCRdb recomputed calls from the 5' RACE reads with MiXCR, one row per CDR3 protein. Here the sample spans more than 250,000 distinct CDR3 sequences, under 20% being singletons. What was sequenced was PBMCs or a T cell subset sorted from them (not recorded which). The source is a man younger than 35 who had mild COVID-19 (a few samples of this study predate the infection). Cell type and time point are not known. The conserved cysteine and the conserved F or W are not part of the CDR3 here. D genes are given only for firm matches. Not every row has a clone size; where given, it reads once, few, many or a size class.

CDR3	V	J	D	size
ASSTGSETQY	TRBV6-2/TRBV6-3	TRBJ2-5	NA	few
ASSLGTSGEQY	TRBV7-9	TRBJ2-7	TRBD2	few
ASSQDDYSLWGYT	TRBV4-3	TRBJ1-2	NA	NA
ASSFGTSGSDTQY	TRBV3-1	TRBJ2-3	TRBD2	NA
ASSLTVTEAF	TRBV6-2/TRBV6-3	TRBJ1-1	NA	NA
ASSPWTGQPGELF	TRBV7-9	TRBJ2-2	TRBD1	NA
ASSSGLKAF	TRBV7-2	TRBJ1-1	NA	NA
ASSTRSPGAHGELF	TRBV5-1	TRBJ2-2	NA	NA
ASRTGGQSYNEQF	TRBV5-5	TRBJ2-1	TRBD1	NA
ASSTGQGSWETQY	TRBV5-1	TRBJ2-5	TRBD1	NA
ASSPRQETQY	TRBV2	TRBJ2-5	NA	few
SARVVGRNYGYT	TRBV20-1	TRBJ1-2	NA	NA
ASSFYWDRVRSGRETQY	TRBV7-9	TRBJ2-5	TRBD1	NA
AAGIYGYT	TRBV28	TRBJ1-2	NA	few
ASILRQGEGGYT	TRBV12-3/TRBV12-4	TRBJ1-2	TRBD1	NA
SAVRADSLH	TRBV20-1	TRBJ1-6	NA	few
SAWDRGTSTGELF	TRBV20-1	TRBJ2-2	TRBD1	once
ASSPQPQSTDTQY	TRBV9	TRBJ2-3	NA	few
ASSESGWGSPLH	TRBV6-1	TRBJ1-6	NA	NA
ASSARGSSGANVLT	TRBV7-9	TRBJ2-6	NA	few
SAREGRYTQY	TRBV20-1	TRBJ2-3	NA	NA
ASSLIRGPQETQY	TRBV7-9	TRBJ2-5	NA	few
ASSLTGRGTEAF	TRBV11-2	TRBJ1-1	NA	NA
ASFGAFKNTEAF	TRBV18	TRBJ1-1	NA	NA
ASTISTADVTQY	TRBV7-9	TRBJ2-5	NA	NA
ASSYENSYEQY	TRBV6-6	TRBJ2-7	NA	few
ASSPTGRVRYGYT	TRBV9	TRBJ1-2	NA	NA